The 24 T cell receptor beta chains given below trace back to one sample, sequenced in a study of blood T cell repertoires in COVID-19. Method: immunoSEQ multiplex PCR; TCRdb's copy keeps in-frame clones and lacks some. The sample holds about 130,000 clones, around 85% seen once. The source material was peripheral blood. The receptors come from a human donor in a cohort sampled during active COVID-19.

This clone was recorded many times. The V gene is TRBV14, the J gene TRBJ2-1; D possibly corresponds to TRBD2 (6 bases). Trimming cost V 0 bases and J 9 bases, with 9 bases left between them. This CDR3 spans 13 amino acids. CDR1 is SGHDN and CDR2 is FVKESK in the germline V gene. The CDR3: CASSQDLRGEQFF. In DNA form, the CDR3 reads TGTGCCAGCAGCCAAGATTTGCGGGGTGAGCAGTTCTTC.

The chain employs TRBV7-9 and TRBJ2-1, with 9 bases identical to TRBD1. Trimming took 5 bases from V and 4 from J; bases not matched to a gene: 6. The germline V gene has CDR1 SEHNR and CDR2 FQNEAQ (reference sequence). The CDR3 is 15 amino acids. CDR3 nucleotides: TGTGCCAGCAGCCCACAGGGGGCATGGTACAATGAGCAGTTCTTC. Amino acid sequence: CASSPQGAWYNEQFF. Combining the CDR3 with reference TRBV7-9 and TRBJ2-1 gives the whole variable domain DTGVSQNPRHKITKRGQNVTFRCDPISEHNRLYWYRQTLGQGPEFLTYFQNEAQLEKSRLLSDRFSAERPKGSFSTLEIQRTEQGDSAMYLCASSPQGAWYNEQFFGPGTRLTVL.

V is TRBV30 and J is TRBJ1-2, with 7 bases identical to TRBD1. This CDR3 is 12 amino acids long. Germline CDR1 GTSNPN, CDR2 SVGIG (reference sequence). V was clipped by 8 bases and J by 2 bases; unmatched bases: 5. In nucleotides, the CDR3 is TGTGCCGGGATGACAGGGAACTATGGCTACACCTTC. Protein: CAGMTGNYGYTF.

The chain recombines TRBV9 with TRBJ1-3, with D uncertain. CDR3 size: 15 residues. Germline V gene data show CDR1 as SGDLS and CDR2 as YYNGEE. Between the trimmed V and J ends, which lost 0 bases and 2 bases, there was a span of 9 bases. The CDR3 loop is CASSVESSPGNTIYF. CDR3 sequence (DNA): TGTGCCAGCAGCGTAGAGTCTAGCCCTGGAAACACCATATATTTT. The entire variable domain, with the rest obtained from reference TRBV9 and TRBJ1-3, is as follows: DSGVTQTPKHLITATGQRVTLRCSPRSGDLSVYWYQQSLDQGLQFLIQYYNGEERAKGNILERFSAQQFPDLHSELNLSSLELGDSALYFCASSVESSPGNTIYFGEGSWLTVV.

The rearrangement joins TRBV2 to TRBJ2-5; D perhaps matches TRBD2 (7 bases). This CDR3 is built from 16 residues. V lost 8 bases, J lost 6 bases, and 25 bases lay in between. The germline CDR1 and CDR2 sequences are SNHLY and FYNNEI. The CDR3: CASSQEGGHIGKTQYF. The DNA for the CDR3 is TGTGCCAGCTCACAAGAGGGGGGGCATATAGGAAAGACCCAGTACTTC.

The CDR3, as DNA: TGTGCCACCAGCGCACGTGGGGACACTGAAAACATTCAGTACTTC. It translates to CATSARGDTENIQYF. The chain carries TRBV15 and TRBJ2-4; possible D gene TRBD1, 6 bases. CDR1 is LNHNV and CDR2 is YYDKDF in the germline V gene (reference sequence). V lost 5 bases and J lost 5, with 16 bases in between. The CDR3 extends over 15 amino acids.

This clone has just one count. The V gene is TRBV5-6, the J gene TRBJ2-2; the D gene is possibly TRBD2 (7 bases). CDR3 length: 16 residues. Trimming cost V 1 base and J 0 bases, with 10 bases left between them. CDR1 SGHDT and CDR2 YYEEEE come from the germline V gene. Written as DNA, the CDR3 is TGTGCCAGCAGCTTGTGGGGGGGCTCGAACACCGGGGAGCTGTTTTTT. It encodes CASSLWGGSNTGELFF.

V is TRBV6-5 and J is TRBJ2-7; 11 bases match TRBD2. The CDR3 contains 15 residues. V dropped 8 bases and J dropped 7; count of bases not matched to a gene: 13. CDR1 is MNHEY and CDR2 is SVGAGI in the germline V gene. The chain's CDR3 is CASVQLAGVLGEQYF. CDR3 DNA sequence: TGTGCCAGCGTCCAACTAGCGGGGGTGTTGGGGGAGCAGTACTTC.

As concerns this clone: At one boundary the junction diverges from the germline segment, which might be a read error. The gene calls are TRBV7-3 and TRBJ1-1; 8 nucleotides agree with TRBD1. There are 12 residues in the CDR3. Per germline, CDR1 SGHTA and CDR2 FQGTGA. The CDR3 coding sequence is TGTGCCAGCAGCCCAGGGGGCGCGGTACCTAACTTT. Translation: CASSPGGAVPNF.

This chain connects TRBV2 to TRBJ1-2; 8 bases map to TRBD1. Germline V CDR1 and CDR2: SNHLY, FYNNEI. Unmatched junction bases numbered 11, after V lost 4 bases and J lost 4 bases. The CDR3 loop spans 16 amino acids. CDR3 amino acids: CASSGIGDRQLYGYTF. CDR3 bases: TGTGCCAGCAGTGGGATCGGGGACAGGCAACTCTATGGCTACACCTTC.

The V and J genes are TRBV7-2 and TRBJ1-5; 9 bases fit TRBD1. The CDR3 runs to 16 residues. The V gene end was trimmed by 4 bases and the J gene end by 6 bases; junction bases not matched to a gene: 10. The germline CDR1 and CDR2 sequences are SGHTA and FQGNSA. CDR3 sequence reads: CASSYTGQGSSQPQHF. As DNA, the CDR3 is TGTGCCAGCAGCTATACGGGACAGGGATCCTCTCAGCCCCAGCATTTT.

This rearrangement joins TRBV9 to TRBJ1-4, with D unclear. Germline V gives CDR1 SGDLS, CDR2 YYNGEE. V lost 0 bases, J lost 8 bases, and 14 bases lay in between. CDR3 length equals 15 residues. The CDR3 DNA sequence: TGTGCCAGCAGCGTAGGCCCCGGGTGGAGCGAAAAACTGTTTTTT. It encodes CASSVGPGWSEKLFF.

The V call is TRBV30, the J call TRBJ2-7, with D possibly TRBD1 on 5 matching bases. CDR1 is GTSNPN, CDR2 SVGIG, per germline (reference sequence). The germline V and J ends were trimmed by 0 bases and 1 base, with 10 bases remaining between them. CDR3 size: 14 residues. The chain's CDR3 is CAWSVSRVSYEQYF. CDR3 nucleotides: TGTGCCTGGAGTGTTAGCAGGGTTTCCTACGAGCAGTACTTC.

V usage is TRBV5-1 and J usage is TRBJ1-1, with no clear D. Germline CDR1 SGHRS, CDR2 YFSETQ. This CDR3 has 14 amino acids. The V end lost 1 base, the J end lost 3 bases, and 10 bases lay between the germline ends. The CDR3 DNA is TGCGCCAGCAGCTTGCGAGTCGGGGACACTGAAGCTTTCTTT. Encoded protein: CASSLRVGDTEAFF.

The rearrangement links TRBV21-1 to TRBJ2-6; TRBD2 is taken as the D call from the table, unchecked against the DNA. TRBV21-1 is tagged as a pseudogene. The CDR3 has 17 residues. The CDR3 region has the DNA TGTGCCAGCAGCAAAGAGGACTGTAGCTCTGGGGCCAACGTCCTGACTTTC. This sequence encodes CASSKEDCSSGANVLTF.

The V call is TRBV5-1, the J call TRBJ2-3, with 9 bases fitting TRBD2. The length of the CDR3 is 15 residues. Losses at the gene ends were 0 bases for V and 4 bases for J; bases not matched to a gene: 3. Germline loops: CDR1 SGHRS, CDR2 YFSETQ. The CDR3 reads CASSLGEREADTQYF. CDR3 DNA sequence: TGCGCCAGCAGCTTGGGTGAGCGGGAGGCAGATACGCAGTATTTT.

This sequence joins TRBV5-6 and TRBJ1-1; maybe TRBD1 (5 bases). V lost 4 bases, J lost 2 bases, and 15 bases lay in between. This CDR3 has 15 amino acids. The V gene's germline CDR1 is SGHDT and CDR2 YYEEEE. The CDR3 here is CASSPRWQGNTEAFF. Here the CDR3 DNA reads TGTGCCAGCAGCCCCCGTTGGCAGGGAAACACTGAAGCTTTCTTT. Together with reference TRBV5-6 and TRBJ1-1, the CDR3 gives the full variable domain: DAGVTQSPTHLIKTRGQQVTLRCSPKSGHDTVSWYQQALGQGPQFIFQYYEEEERQRGNFPDRFSGHQFPNYSSELNVNALLLGDSALYLCASSPRWQGNTEAFFGQGTRLTVV.

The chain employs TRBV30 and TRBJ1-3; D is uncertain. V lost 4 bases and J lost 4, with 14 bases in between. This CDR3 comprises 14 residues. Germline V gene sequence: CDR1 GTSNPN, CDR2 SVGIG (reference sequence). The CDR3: CAWIGSFLGNTIYF. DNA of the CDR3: TGTGCCTGGATCGGTAGTTTTCTGGGAAACACCATATATTTT.

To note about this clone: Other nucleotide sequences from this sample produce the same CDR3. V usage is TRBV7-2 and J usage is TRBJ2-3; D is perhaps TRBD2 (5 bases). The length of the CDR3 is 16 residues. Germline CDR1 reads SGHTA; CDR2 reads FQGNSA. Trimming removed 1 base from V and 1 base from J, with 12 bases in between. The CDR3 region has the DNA TGTGCCAGCAGCTTAGATCGGGGAGCTCGCACAGATACGCAGTATTTT. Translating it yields CASSLDRGARTDTQYF.

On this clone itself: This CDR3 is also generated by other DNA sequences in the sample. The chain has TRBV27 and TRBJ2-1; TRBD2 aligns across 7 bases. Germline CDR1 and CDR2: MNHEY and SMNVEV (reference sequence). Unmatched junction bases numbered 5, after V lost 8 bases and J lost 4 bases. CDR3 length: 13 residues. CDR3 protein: CASGERDYNEQFF. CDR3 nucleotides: TGTGCCAGCGGCGAGCGGGATTACAATGAGCAGTTCTTC.

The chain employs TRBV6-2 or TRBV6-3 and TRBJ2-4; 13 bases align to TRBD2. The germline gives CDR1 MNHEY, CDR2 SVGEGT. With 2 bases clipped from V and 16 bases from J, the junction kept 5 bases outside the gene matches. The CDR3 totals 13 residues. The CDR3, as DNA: TGTGCCAGCAGTTACGGGCGGACTAGCGGGAGTTACTTC. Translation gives CASSYGRTSGSYF.

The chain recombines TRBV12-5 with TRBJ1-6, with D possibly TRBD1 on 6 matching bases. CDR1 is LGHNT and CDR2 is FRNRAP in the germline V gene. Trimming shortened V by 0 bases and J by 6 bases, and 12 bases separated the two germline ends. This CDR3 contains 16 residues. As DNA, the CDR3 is TGTGCTAGTGGTTTGGTAAGGGGACAACCTAATTCACCCCTCCACTTT. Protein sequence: CASGLVRGQPNSPLHF.

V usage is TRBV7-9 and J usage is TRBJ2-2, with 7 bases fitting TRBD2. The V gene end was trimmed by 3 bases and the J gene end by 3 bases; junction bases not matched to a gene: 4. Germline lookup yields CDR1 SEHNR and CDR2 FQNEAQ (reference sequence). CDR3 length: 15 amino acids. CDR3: CASSLPSGYTGELFF. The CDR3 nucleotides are TGTGCCAGCAGCTTGCCTAGCGGATACACCGGGGAGCTGTTTTTT.

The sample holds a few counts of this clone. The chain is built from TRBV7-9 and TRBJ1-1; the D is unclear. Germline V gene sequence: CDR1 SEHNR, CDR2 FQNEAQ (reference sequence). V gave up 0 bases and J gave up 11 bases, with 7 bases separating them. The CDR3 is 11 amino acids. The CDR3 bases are TGTGCCAGCAGCTTAGCTGGGAGTGCTTTCTTT. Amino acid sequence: CASSLAGSAFF.